Detailed here is one TCR beta chain. The sample belongs to a study of CD8 T cells in Susac syndrome. An amount of RNA that ranged from about 0.45 to 1 ug was reverse transcribed with random hexamers. Each CDR3 protein gets one entry after TCRdb re-called the immunoSEQ multiplex PCR reads with MiXCR. The profile shows around 300,000 distinct CDR3 sequences, roughly 85% of them singletons. Germline V lookup: CDR1 GTSNPN, CDR2 SVGIG (reference sequence). The CDR3 is 15 residues long. V was clipped by 3 bases and J by 4 bases; unmatched bases: 7. The V gene is TRBV30, the J gene TRBJ2-1, with 9 nucleotides matching TRBD2. The material sequenced was CD8+ T cells from PBMCs. The sequence came from a human donor with multiple sclerosis. CDR3 DNA: TGTGCCTGGAGAGAAGGGACTAGCAGTTACAATGAGCAGTTCTTC. Residues: CAWREGTSSYNEQFF.